Included here is one TCR beta chain sequence, with context. CDR3 length: 15 amino acids. V lost 7 bases to trimming and J lost 0 bases; unmatched junction nucleotides: 5. Per the germline V gene, CDR1 is MNHNS and CDR2 is SASEGT. This record comes from a study of cytomegalovirus exposure and HLA in healthy donors. PCR amplification relied on 60 Vbeta primers (plus 13 Jbeta primers). Libraries were prepared by immunoSEQ multiplex PCR; TCRdb keeps only in-frame clonotypes and omits some of them. Here the sample spans some 200,000 clones, about three quarters being singletons. This TCR came from a man between 40 and 49 years old in good health and CMV-seronegative. This chain joins TRBV6-1 and TRBJ2-1; 8 nucleotides line up with TRBD2. Input material: PBMCs. In DNA, the CDR3 is TGTGCCAGCACCCTAGCGGGTGCCTCCTACAATGAGCAGTTCTTC. As protein: CASTLAGASYNEQFF.